The sequence of this T cell receptor beta chain was determined in a study of response to subunit inactivated influenza vaccine. This clonotype has just a few counts. The antigen remains undetermined. The J segment lost 4 bases and the V segment lost 1 base, leaving 6 bases of the junction unmatched. The CDR3 sequence is 16 residues long. The germline gives CDR1 SGHNT, CDR2 YENEEA. Notes on the study in general: Authors suggested seasonal influenza vaccinations each recruit few new T cells.

TCRdb analysed the RT-PCR reads with MiXCR anew, one entry per CDR3 protein. The sample has approximately 680,000 distinct CDR3 sequences; around a sixth are singletons. The receptor comes from a man between 45 and 60 years old who received an inactivated influenza vaccine. The chain uses TRBV11-3 and TRBJ2-3, with 9 bases aligning to TRBD2. This material consisted of PBMCs from blood, taken 11 to 12 days after vaccination. CDR3 loop: CASSLGTSGLSDTQYF. The CDR3 nucleotides read TGTGCCAGCAGCTTAGGCACTAGCGGGCTTTCAGATACGCAGTATTTT.